These 21 T cell receptor beta chains came from one sample sequenced in a study of T cells after yellow fever vaccination. One entry per CDR3 protein, called by TCRdb with MiXCR from the 5' RACE reads. The repertoire holds some 560,000 distinct CDR3 sequences, with 15% to 20% as singletons. The sequencing used PBMCs, collected 15 days after the yellow fever booster vaccination. These receptors originate from a man in his thirties or forties who received the YFV17D yellow fever vaccine.

There are a few counts of this clonotype. The chain joins TRBV5-1 to TRBJ2-2; no clear D gene. V was trimmed by 0 bases and J by 6 bases, leaving 6 bases between them. The CDR3 is 13 residues long. Per germline, CDR1 SGHRS and CDR2 YFSETQ. The CDR3 reads CASSLGQPGELFF. In DNA, the CDR3 is TGCGCCAGCAGCTTGGGTCAGCCCGGGGAGCTGTTTTTT.

Only a few counts were recorded for this clonotype. The V and J genes are TRBV7-2 and TRBJ2-1, with 8 bases identical to TRBD2. With V trimmed by 4 bases and J by 5 bases, 4 bases remained unmatched. CDR1 and CDR2 from the germline V gene are SGHTA and FQGNSA. The CDR3 is 14 residues long. DNA of the CDR3: TGTGCCAGCAGCTATAGCGGGAATAACAATGAGCAGTTCTTC. As protein: CASSYSGNNNEQFF.

This clonotype was counted a few times. Written as DNA, the CDR3 is TGTGCCAGCAGCCTCAACAGGGGCCAAAATTCACCCCTCCACTTT. Amino acid sequence: CASSLNRGQNSPLHF. The genes are TRBV7-3 and TRBJ1-6, with TRBD1 matching 7 bases. This CDR3 is 15 amino acids long. CDR1 and CDR2 from the germline V gene are SGHTA and FQGTGA. The V and J ends lost 5 bases and 7 bases, in that order; junction bases with no gene match: 8.

V is TRBV5-1 and J is TRBJ2-4, with D possibly matching TRBD2 (5 bases). Germline V lookup: CDR1 SGHRS, CDR2 YFSETQ. The CDR3 is 13 amino acids. Between the trimmed V and J ends, which lost 3 bases and 6 bases, there was a span of 10 bases. This chain's CDR3 is CASSSEGVNIQYF. The CDR3 coding sequence is TGCGCCAGCAGCTCCGAGGGAGTAAACATTCAGTACTTC.

The V and J genes are TRBV12-3 or TRBV12-4 and TRBJ2-3; the D gene is possibly TRBD2 (6 bases). V was clipped by 6 bases and J by 1 base, with 23 bases between them. The CDR3 is made up of 18 amino acids. The CDR3 sequence: CASRTTPGMGGGTDTQYF. For the CDR3, the DNA is TGTGCCAGCAGGACCACCCCCGGGATGGGCGGGGGCACAGATACGCAGTATTTT.

V and J are TRBV18 and TRBJ1-1; tentative D call: TRBD1 (5 bases). The CDR3 totals 17 residues. Trimming removed 2 bases at V and 0 bases at J, with 16 bases between. The germline CDR1 and CDR2 sequences are KGHSH and LQKENI. This CDR3 is CASSPKAGHVMNTEAFF. For the CDR3, the DNA is TGTGCCAGCTCACCAAAAGCAGGGCATGTTATGAACACTGAAGCTTTCTTT.

This chain links TRBV12-3 or TRBV12-4 with TRBJ2-7, with D perhaps TRBD2 (6 bases). Trimming shortened V by 1 base and J by 4 bases, and 23 bases separated the two germline ends. The CDR3 has 18 residues. Here the CDR3 DNA reads TGTGCCAGCAGTTTAGGGGACTCCCTTGGGGGTGTCGGTTACGAGCAGTACTTC. Its protein product is CASSLGDSLGGVGYEQYF.

This clonotype was picked up a small number of times. V is TRBV12-3 or TRBV12-4 and J is TRBJ2-5, with 12 bases fitting TRBD2. The J segment lost 7 bases and the V segment lost 7 bases, leaving 10 bases of the junction unmatched. The CDR3 is 15 residues long. The CDR3 loop is CASTPPTSGSGTQYF. CDR3 coding DNA: TGTGCCAGCACCCCCCCGACTAGCGGGAGCGGGACCCAGTACTTC.

This clonotype has only a few counts. V usage is TRBV2 and J usage is TRBJ2-1, with 7 nucleotides matching TRBD1. V trimming: 7 bases; J trimming: 7 bases; junction bases outside the gene matches: 16. This CDR3 has 16 amino acids. CDR1 and CDR2 from the germline V gene are SNHLY and FYNNEI. As DNA, the CDR3 is TGTGCCAGCACCTTAGGGTCTGACAGGGATGATAATGAGCAGTTCTTC. Translating gives CASTLGSDRDDNEQFF.

This clonotype turned up a few times. The chain has TRBV5-1 and TRBJ1-3, with no clear D. CDR1 SGHRS and CDR2 YFSETQ come from the germline V gene. The length of the CDR3 is 13 residues. The V gene lost 0 bases and the J gene lost 3 bases, with 4 bases spanning the gap. The CDR3 sequence is CASSLALGNTIYF. CDR3 DNA: TGCGCCAGCAGCTTGGCACTTGGAAACACCATATATTTT.

This sequence joins TRBV29-1 and TRBJ2-2, with unresolved D. Germline CDR1 is SQVTM and CDR2 is ANQGSEA. The CDR3 is 13 residues long. Trimming shortened V by 6 bases and J by 6 bases, and 14 bases separated the two germline ends. CDR3 in amino acids: CSVDVSGSGELFF. The CDR3 nucleotides are TGCAGCGTCGACGTTTCTGGTTCCGGGGAGCTGTTTTTT.

V and J are TRBV3-1 and TRBJ2-7, with D perhaps TRBD1 or TRBD2 (5 bases each). CDR3 length: 12 residues. V was trimmed by 4 bases and J by 9 bases, leaving 13 bases between them. Germline loops: CDR1 LGHDT, CDR2 YNNKEL (reference sequence). CDR3 sequence (DNA): TGTGCCAGCAGCCGAGAGGGACGCGGGCAGTACTTC. Translated: CASSREGRGQYF.

This clonotype was seen more than once but under ten times. The chain carries TRBV29-1 and TRBJ2-5; the D gene is possibly TRBD2 (8 bases). This CDR3 is 19 amino acids long. Trimming cost V 0 bases and J 7 bases, with 30 bases left between them. CDR1 and CDR2 (germline): SQVTM, ANQGSEA. CDR3 DNA: TGCAGCGTTGAAGAACGCGCCAGGGGGAATAGCGGGATTAGGGGGACCCAGTACTTC. Protein sequence: CSVEERARGNSGIRGTQYF.

CDR3 region: CASSFEQSTREQYF. CDR3 nucleotides: TGTGCCAGCAGCTTTGAACAGTCTACGAGGGAGCAGTACTTC. The chain combines TRBV7-2 with TRBJ2-7; D not certain. The V gene's germline CDR1 is SGHTA and CDR2 FQGNSA. This CDR3 is 14 amino acids long. The germline V and J ends were trimmed by 3 bases and 7 bases, with 16 bases remaining between them.

The chain carries TRBV9 and TRBJ2-3; 10 bases are a match to TRBD2. CDR1 and CDR2 (germline): SGDLS, YYNGEE. Trimming removed 2 bases from V and 4 bases from J; junction bases left unmatched: 7. The CDR3 has 16 residues. The CDR3 here is CASSVSGTSAPDTQYF. The CDR3 DNA is TGTGCCAGCAGCGTTTCCGGGACTAGCGCTCCAGATACGCAGTATTTT.

This chain joins TRBV6-5 and TRBJ2-5; D is ambiguous. Germline CDR1 MNHEY, CDR2 SVGAGI. CDR3 length equals 13 residues. The germline V and J ends were trimmed by 0 bases and 5 bases, with 7 bases remaining between them. The CDR3 DNA reads as TGTGCCAGCAGTTACTCACCCGGGGAGACCCAGTACTTC. This encodes CASSYSPGETQYF.

Only a few counts were recorded for this clonotype. This sequence joins TRBV5-1 and TRBJ2-3; 7 positions agree with TRBD2. Trimming removed 0 bases from V and 0 bases from J; junction bases left unmatched: 4. The CDR3 is 16 residues long. The germline V gene has CDR1 SGHRS and CDR2 YFSETQ. CDR3 bases: TGCGCCAGCAGCTTGGCGACTAGCATAAGCACAGATACGCAGTATTTT. This gives the protein CASSLATSISTDTQYF.

This clonotype came up a few times. V gene TRBV7-2 combines with J gene TRBJ2-7; 10 nucleotides line up with TRBD2. This CDR3 is built from 15 residues. V shed 3 bases and J 5 bases; nucleotides not matched to a gene: 7. The germline V gene has CDR1 SGHTA and CDR2 FQGNSA. CDR3 region: CASSFSAGGWNEQYF. Here the CDR3 DNA reads TGTGCCAGCAGCTTCTCAGCGGGAGGGTGGAACGAGCAGTACTTC.

The CDR3 DNA reads as TGTGCCAGCAGCGGGGACAGGGGGCACGGCGAGCAGTACTTC. Amino acid sequence: CASSGDRGHGEQYF. The rearrangement uses TRBV9 and TRBJ2-7; the match to TRBD1 covers 12 bases. This CDR3 region has 14 residues. The trim removed 3 bases at V and 6 bases at J, leaving 4 bases unmatched. Per the germline V gene, CDR1 is SGDLS and CDR2 is YYNGEE.

There are a few counts of this clonotype. This chain joins TRBV20-1 and TRBJ2-5, with TRBD2 identical over 7 bases. V lost 6 bases and J lost 3; bases outside the gene matches: 16. This CDR3 has 16 amino acids. CDR1 and CDR2 (germline): DFQATT, SNEGSKA (reference sequence). The CDR3 spells CSAQPQLAGVEETQYF. The DNA of the CDR3 is TGCAGTGCCCAGCCCCAACTGGCGGGAGTGGAAGAGACCCAGTACTTC.

This clonotype has only a few counts. The chain recombines TRBV11-2 with TRBJ2-7; TRBD1 aligns across 9 bases. The CDR3 sequence is 18 residues long. The V gene's germline CDR1 is SGHAT and CDR2 FQNNGV. V lost 5 bases and J lost 2; bases outside the gene matches: 16. The CDR3 sequence is CASSPRTGVRERTYEQYF. The CDR3 nucleotides are TGTGCCAGCAGCCCGAGGACAGGGGTAAGGGAAAGAACCTACGAGCAGTACTTC. The full variable domain, rest sourced from reference TRBV11-2 and TRBJ2-7, is EAGVAQSPRYKIIEKRQSVAFWCNPISGHATLYWYQQILGQGPKLLIQFQNNGVVDDSQLPKDRFSAERLKGVDSTLKIQPAKLEDSAVYLCASSPRTGVRERTYEQYFGPGTRLTVT.